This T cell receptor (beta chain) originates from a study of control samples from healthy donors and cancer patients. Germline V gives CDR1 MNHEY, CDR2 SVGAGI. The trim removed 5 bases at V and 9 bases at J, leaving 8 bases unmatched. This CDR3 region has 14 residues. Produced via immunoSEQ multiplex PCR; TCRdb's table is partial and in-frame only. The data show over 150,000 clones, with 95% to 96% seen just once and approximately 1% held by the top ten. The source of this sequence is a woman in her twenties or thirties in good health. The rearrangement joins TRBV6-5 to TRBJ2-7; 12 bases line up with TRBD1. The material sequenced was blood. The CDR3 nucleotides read TGTGCCAGCAGTCAGGGACAGGGGGCTATTGCGCAGTACTTC. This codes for CASSQGQGAIAQYF.